What follows is one T cell receptor beta chain and its context. Antigen specificity is unknown. The sample comes from a study of T cells in localized non-small cell lung cancer. Study-wide points: Of the tissues analyzed, uninvolved adjacent lung showed maximal T cell clonality, greater than tumor.

Data came from immunoSEQ multiplex PCR; TCRdb stores just in-frame clones and leaves some out. The repertoire consists of 30,000 or so clones, with 80% to 90% occurring once and the leading ten covering 9% to 12%. Germline CDR1 and CDR2: SGHNT and YYREEE (reference sequence). There are 13 residues in the CDR3. V lost 0 bases and J 3 bases, leaving 6 bases between the germline ends. The chain has TRBV5-4 and TRBJ2-5; D gene uncertain. The sequence derives from a woman between 35 and 70 years old with stage I lung adenocarcinoma. Sample: peripheral blood, taken before any cancer treatment. CDR3 loop: CASSLGYEETQYF. The CDR3 DNA reads as TGTGCCAGCAGCTTGGGATATGAAGAGACCCAGTACTTC.